The present entry profiles one T cell receptor (beta chain) with its context. The method was immunoSEQ multiplex PCR; TCRdb's version includes in-frame clones alone and lacks a portion of them. Of around 51,000 clones listed, about 77% were seen once; the top ten hold around 3.4%. This CDR3 contains 15 residues. From germline, CDR1 is WSHSY and CDR2 SAAADI. J gave up 9 bases and V 2 bases, and 5 bases lay outside the gene matches. This entry belongs to a study of early stage breast cancer tumors. Across the study: ER+/PR+/HER2- status applied to about 70% of the 16 invasive breast tumors.

This receptor was obtained from a middle-aged person with breast cancer. The sequencing sample was made of blood. The chain uses TRBV10-2 and TRBJ2-3; 13 nucleotides align to TRBD2. The CDR3 DNA sequence: TGCGCCAGCAGTGAGGGACTAGCGGGAGTCGAAACGCAGTATTTT. This translates into CASSEGLAGVETQYF.